Sequencing of this T cell receptor (beta chain) was carried out in a study of blood T cell repertoires in COVID-19. Study-level information: Acute-phase and convalescent COVID-19 samples originated in the United States, Italy and Spain.

As originally analysed: Using reference gene primer amplification, nucleated cell counts were estimated. The assay was immunoSEQ multiplex PCR, and TCRdb's table has in-frame clones only and misses some. Clonal size and the V and J genes are those of that table, whereas D and trimming came from the DNA. The sample comprises more than 120,000 clones, 87% of which are singletons, and 0.95% rests with the top ten. This CDR3 contains 16 residues. Trimming removed 1 base from V and 3 bases from J; junction bases left unmatched: 9. Germline V gene data show CDR1 as SGHDT and CDR2 as YYEEEE. The receptor was isolated from a woman aged 50 to 60 with acute or convalescent COVID-19. Input material: peripheral blood. This chain joins TRBV5-6 and TRBJ1-1; 7 nucleotides align to TRBD1. CDR3 sequence: CASSLLGTALYTEAFF. In nucleotides, the CDR3 is TGTGCCAGCAGCTTGCTCGGGACAGCTTTATACACTGAAGCTTTCTTT.